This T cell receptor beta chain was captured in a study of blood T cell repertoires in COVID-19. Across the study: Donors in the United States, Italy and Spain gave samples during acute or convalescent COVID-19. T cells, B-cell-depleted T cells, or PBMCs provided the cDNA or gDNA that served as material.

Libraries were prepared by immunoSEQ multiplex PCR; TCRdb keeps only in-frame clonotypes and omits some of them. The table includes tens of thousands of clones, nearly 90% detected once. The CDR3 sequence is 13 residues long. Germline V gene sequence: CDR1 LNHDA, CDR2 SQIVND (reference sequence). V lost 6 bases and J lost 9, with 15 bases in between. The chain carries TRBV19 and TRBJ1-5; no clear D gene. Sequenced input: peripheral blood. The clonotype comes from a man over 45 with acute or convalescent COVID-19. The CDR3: CASSEEGYRPQHF. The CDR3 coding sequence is TGTGCCAGTAGCGAGGAAGGATATCGGCCCCAGCATTTT.